In its sample, the clone carrying this T cell receptor (beta chain) ranks as large. The source of the sample is a study of immune evolution from preneoplasia to lung adenocarcinoma. Data came from immunoSEQ multiplex PCR; TCRdb stores just in-frame clones and leaves some out. The table shows about 6,100 clones, with almost 80% occurring only once. Germline CDR1 and CDR2: SGHRS and YFSETQ. V shed 1 base, J shed 0 bases, and the junction held 3 bases outside the gene matches. This CDR3 comprises 15 residues. The chain is built from TRBV5-1 and TRBJ2-7; TRBD1 agrees at 8 bases. Sequenced input: FFPE minimally invasive lung adenocarcinoma tissue. The sequence was obtained from a person between 45 and 75 years old with lung adenocarcinoma. CDR3 DNA: TGCGCCAGCAGCTTGTCAGGGGGCAGCTCCTACGAGCAGTACTTC. It codes for CASSLSGGSSYEQYF.